The clone carrying this TCR beta chain was detected many times. No antigen is known for it. The sample comes from a study of breast tumors, draining lymph nodes, adjacent tissues. TCRdb re-derived calls from the multiplex PCR reads in MiXCR, one entry per CDR3 protein. The sample contains tens of thousands of distinct CDR3 sequences, roughly 40% of which appear only once. Whole-study results and caveats: Tumor and nontumor repertoires were significantly more similar in luminal-like than in basal-like breast cancer. Findings are consistent with lymph node origin and intratumoral expansion of most tumor T cells. Tumor TCR diversity was below lymph nodes but above nontumor tissue.

The J segment lost 0 bases and the V segment lost 5 bases, leaving 7 bases of the junction unmatched. Germline lookup yields CDR1 SGHTA and CDR2 FQGNSA. The CDR3 loop spans 15 amino acids. The sequence was collected from a female donor with breast cancer. Some clones in this sample may be carry-over from other donors' samples. V usage is TRBV7-2 and J usage is TRBJ2-7, with 7 bases lining up with TRBD2. Sample: breast tumor tissue. Written as DNA, the CDR3 is TGTGCCAGCAGCGCCGGGGGGACTCTCTCCTACGAGCAGTACTTC. Protein sequence: CASSAGGTLSYEQYF.